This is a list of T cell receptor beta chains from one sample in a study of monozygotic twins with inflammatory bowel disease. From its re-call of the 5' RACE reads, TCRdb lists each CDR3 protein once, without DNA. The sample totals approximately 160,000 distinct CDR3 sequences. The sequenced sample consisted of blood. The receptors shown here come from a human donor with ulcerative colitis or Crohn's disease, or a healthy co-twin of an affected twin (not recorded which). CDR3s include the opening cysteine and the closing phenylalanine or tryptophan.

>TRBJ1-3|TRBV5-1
CASSLGQGGDTIYF
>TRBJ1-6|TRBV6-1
CASSVSGQRSPLHF
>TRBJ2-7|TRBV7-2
CASSLLYEQYF
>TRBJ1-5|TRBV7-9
CASSLSNQPQHF
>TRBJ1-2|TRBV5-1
CASSPRQDSPYGYTF
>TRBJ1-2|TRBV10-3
CAISESVGYGYTF
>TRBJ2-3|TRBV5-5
CASSLPPSGRLVDTQYF
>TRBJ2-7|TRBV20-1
CSAGTSREYEQYF
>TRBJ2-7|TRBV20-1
CSAISRDRAYEQYF
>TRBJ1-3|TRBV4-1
CASSQDPAGHAGNTIYF
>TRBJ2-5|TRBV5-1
CASSVPGTVETQYF
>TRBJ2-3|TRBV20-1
CSARDLLASTDTQYF
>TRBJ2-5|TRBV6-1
CASCEQGGQETQYF
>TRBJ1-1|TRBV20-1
CSASSRGASTEAFF
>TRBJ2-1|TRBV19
CASSIASNEQFF
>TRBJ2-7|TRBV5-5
CASSYGLTYEQYF
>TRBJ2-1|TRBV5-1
CASSLATASGGNEQFF